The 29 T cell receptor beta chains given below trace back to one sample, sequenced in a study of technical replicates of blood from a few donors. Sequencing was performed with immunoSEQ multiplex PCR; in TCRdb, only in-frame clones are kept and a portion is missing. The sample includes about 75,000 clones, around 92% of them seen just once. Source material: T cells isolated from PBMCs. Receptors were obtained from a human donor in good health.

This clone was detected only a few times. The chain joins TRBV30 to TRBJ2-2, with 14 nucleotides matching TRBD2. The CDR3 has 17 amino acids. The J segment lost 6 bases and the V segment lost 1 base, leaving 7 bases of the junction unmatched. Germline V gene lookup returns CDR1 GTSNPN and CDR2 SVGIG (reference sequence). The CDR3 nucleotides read TGTGCCTGGAGTGGACGGGGGACTAGCGGGAGTCCCGGGGAGCTGTTTTTT. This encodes CAWSGRGTSGSPGELFF.

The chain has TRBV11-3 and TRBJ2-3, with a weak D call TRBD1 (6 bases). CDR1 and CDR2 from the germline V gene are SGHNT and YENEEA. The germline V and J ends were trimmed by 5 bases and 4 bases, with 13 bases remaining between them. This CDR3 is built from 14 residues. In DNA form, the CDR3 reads TGTGCCAGCAGCCCCCAGGGGCGACCAGATACGCAGTATTTT. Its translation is CASSPQGRPDTQYF.

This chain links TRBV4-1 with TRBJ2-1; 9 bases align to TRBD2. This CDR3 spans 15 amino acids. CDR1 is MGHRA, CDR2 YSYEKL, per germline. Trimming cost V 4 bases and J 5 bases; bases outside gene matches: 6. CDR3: CASSLTSGRHNEQFF. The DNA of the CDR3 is TGCGCCAGCAGCCTTACTAGCGGGCGCCACAATGAGCAGTTCTTC.

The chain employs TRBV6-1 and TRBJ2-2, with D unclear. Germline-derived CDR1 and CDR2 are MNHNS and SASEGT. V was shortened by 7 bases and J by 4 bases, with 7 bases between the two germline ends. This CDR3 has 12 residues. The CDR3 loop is CASIMSTGELFF. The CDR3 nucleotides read TGTGCCAGCATAATGAGCACCGGGGAGCTGTTTTTT.

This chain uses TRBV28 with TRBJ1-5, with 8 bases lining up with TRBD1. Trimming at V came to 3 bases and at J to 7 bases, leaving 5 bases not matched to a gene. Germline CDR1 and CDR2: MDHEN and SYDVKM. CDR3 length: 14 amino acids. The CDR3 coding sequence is TGTGCCAGCAGTTTCCAGGGGGCAGGGCAGCCCCAGCATTTT. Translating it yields CASSFQGAGQPQHF.

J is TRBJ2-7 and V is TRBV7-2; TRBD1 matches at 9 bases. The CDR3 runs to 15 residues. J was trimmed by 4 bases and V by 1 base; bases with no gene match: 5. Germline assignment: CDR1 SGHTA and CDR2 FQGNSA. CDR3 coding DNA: TGTGCCAGCAGCTTAGTTAGGACAGGGGAATACGAGCAGTACTTC. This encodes CASSLVRTGEYEQYF.

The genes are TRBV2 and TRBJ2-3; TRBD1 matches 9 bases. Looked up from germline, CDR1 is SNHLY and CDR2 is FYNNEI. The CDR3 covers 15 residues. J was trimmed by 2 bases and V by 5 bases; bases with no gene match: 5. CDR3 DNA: TGTGCCAGCAGTCCGGACAGGGGATTCACAGATACGCAGTATTTT. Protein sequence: CASSPDRGFTDTQYF. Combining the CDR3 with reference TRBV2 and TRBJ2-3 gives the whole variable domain EPEVTQTPSHQVTQMGQEVILRCVPISNHLYFYWYRQILGQKVEFLVSFYNNEISEKSEIFDDQFSVERPDGSNFTLKIRSTKLEDSAMYFCASSPDRGFTDTQYFGPGTRLTVL.

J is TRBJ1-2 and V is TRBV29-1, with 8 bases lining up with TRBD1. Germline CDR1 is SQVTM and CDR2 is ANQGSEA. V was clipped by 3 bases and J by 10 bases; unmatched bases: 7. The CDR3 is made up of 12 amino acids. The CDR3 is CSVERTGSIYTF. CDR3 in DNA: TGCAGCGTTGAGCGGACAGGGAGCATCTACACCTTC.

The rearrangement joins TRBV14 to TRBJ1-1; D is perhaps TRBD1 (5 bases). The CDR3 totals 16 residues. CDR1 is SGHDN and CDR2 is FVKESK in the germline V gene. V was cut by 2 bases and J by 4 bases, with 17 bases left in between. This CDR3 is CASSQREGQGGTEAFF. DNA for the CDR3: TGTGCCAGCAGCCAAAGGGAAGGGCAGGGTGGCACTGAAGCTTTCTTT.

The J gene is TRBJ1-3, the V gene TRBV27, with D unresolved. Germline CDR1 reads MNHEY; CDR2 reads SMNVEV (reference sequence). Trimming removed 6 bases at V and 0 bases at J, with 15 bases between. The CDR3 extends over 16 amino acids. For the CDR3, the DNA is TGTGCCAGCAGCCGCGATGTTTGGTCCTCTGGAAACACCATATATTTT. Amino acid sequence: CASSRDVWSSGNTIYF.

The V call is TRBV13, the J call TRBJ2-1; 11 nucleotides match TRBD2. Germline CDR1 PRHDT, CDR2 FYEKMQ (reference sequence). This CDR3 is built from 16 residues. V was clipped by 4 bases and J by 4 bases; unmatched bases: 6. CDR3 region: CASSSSSGRNYNEQFF. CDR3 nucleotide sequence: TGTGCCAGCAGCTCCTCTAGCGGGAGGAATTACAATGAGCAGTTCTTC.

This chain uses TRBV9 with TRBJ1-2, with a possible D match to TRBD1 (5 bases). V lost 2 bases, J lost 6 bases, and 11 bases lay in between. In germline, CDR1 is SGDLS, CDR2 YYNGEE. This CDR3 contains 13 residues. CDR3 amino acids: CASSVDRINGYTF. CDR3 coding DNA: TGTGCCAGCAGCGTTGACAGAATTAATGGCTACACCTTC.

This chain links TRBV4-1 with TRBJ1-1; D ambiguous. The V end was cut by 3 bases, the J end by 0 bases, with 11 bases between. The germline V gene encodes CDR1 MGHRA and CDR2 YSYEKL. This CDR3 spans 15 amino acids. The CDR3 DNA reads TGCGCCAGCAGCCAGGAGACGAAACTGAACACTGAAGCTTTCTTT. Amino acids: CASSQETKLNTEAFF.

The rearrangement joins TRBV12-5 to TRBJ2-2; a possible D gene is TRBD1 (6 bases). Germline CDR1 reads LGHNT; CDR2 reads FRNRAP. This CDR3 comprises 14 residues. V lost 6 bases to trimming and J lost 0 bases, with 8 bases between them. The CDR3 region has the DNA TGTGCTAGTGGGGGACACCCGAACACCGGGGAGCTGTTTTTT. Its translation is CASGGHPNTGELFF.

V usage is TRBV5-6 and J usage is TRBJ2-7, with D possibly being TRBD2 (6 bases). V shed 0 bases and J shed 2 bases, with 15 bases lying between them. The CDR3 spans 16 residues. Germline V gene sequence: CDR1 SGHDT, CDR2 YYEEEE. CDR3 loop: CASSLDGAGGAYEQYF. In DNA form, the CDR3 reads TGTGCCAGCAGCTTGGACGGAGCGGGCGGGGCCTACGAGCAGTACTTC.

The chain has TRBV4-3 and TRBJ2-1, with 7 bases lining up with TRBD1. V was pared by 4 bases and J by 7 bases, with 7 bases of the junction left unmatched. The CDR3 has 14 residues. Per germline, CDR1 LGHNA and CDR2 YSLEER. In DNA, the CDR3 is TGCGCCAGCAGCCCTTGGGGACAGCTTAATGAGCAGTTCTTC. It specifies CASSPWGQLNEQFF.

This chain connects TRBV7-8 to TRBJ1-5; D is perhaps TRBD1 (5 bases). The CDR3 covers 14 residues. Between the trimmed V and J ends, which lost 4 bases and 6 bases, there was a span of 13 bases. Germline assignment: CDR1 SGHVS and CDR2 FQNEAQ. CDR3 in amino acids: CASSSLGGGQPQHF. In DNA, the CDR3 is TGTGCCAGCAGCTCGCTTGGGGGGGGTCAGCCCCAGCATTTT.

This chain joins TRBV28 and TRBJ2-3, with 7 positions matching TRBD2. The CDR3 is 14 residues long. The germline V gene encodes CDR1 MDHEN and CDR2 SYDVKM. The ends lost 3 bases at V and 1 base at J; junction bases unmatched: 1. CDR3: CASSFTSGTDTQYF. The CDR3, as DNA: TGTGCCAGCAGTTTCACTAGCGGCACAGATACGCAGTATTTT. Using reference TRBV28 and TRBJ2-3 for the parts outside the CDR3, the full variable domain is DVKVTQSSRYLVKRTGEKVFLECVQDMDHENMFWYRQDPGLGLRLIYFSYDVKMKEKGDIPEGYSVSREKKERFSLILESASTNQTSMYLCASSFTSGTDTQYFGPGTRLTVL.

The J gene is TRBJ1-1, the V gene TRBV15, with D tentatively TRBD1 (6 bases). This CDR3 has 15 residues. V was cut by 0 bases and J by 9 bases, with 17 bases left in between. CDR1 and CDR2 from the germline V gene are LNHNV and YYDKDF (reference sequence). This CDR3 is CATSRERGALGQAFF. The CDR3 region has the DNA TGTGCCACCAGCAGAGAGCGGGGGGCCCTGGGACAAGCTTTCTTT.

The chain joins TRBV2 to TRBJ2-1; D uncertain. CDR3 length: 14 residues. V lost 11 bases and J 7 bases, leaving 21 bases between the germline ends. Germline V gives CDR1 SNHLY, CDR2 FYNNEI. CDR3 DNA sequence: TGTGCCGGATCGCCCCACTCTAGGCGGAATGAGCAGTTCTTC. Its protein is CAGSPHSRRNEQFF.

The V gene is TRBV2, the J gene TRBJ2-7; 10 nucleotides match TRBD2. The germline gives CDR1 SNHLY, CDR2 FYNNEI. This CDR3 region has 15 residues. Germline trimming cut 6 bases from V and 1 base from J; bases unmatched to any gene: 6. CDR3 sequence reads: CASSLRLAGSYEQYF. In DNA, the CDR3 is TGTGCCAGCAGCCTTCGACTAGCGGGTTCCTACGAGCAGTACTTC.

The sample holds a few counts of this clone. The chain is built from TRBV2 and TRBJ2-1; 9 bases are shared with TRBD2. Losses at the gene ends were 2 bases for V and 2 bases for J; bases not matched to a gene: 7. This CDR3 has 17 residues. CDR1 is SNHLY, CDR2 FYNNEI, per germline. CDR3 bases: TGTGCCAGCAGTGAATTAGCGTCTAGCGGGGCCTACAATGAGCAGTTCTTC. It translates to CASSELASSGAYNEQFF.

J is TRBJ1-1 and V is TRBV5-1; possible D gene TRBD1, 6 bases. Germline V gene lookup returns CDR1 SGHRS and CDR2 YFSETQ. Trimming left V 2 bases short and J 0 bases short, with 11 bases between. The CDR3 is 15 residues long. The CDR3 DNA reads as TGCGCCAGCAGCTTATCTGGGGACATGAACACTGAAGCTTTCTTT. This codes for CASSLSGDMNTEAFF.

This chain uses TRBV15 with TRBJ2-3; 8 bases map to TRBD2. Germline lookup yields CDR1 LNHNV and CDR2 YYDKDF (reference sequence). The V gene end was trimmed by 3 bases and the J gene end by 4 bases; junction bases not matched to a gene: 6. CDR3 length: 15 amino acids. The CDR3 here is CATSSGTSPADTQYF. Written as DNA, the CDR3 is TGTGCCACCAGCAGCGGGACTAGTCCTGCAGATACGCAGTATTTT.

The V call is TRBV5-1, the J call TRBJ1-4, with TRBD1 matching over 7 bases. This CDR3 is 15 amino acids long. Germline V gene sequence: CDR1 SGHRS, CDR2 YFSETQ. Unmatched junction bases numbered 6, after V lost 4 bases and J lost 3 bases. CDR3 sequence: CASSVLQGSNEKLFF. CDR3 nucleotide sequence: TGCGCCAGCAGCGTTCTACAGGGGTCTAATGAAAAACTGTTTTTT.

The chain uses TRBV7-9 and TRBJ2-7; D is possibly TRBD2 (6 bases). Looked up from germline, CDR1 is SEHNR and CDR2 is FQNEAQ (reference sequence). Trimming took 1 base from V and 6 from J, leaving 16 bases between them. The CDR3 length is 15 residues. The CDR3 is CASSLDSGTSVEQYF. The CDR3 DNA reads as TGTGCCAGCAGCTTAGATAGCGGTACCTCGGTCGAGCAGTACTTC. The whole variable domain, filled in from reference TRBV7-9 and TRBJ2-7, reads DTGVSQNPRHKITKRGQNVTFRCDPISEHNRLYWYRQTLGQGPEFLTYFQNEAQLEKSRLLSDRFSAERPKGSFSTLEIQRTEQGDSAMYLCASSLDSGTSVEQYFGPGTRLTVT.

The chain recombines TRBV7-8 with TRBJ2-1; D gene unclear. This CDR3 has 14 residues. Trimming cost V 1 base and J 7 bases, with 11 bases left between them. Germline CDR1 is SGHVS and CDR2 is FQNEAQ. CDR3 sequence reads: CASSLGSAKNEQFF. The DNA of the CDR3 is TGTGCCAGCAGCTTAGGTTCCGCGAAAAATGAGCAGTTCTTC.

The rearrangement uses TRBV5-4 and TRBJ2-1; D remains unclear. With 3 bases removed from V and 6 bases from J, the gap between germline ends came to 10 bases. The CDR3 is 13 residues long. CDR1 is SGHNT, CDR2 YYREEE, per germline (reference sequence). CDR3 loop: CASSSVLSNEQFF. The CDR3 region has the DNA TGTGCCAGCAGCTCCGTTCTATCCAATGAGCAGTTCTTC. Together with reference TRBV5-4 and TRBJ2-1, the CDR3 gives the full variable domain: ETGVTQSPTHLIKTRGQQVTLRCSSQSGHNTVSWYQQALGQGPQFIFQYYREEENGRGNFPPRFSGLQFPNYSSELNVNALELDDSALYLCASSSVLSNEQFFGPGTRLTVL.

CDR3 DNA sequence: TGTGCCAGCAGCCTACAGCAGGGGTCGAAAGATACGCAGTATTTT. Its translation is CASSLQQGSKDTQYF. This rearrangement joins TRBV14 to TRBJ2-3; the D gene is possibly TRBD1 (6 bases). CDR3 length: 15 residues. Trimming left V 4 bases short and J 5 bases short, with 16 bases between. From germline, CDR1 is SGHDN and CDR2 FVKESK.